What follows are 24 T cell receptor beta chains derived from one specimen sequenced in a study of molecular identifiers for immune sequencing clone quantification. TCRdb reprocessed the PCR reads with MiXCR, giving one entry per CDR3 protein. The sample carries some 680,000 distinct CDR3 sequences, roughly 25% recorded once. Source material: naive CD8+ T cells from blood, with Jurkat cell RNA spiked in. The subset: FACS-sorted CD8+CD4-CCR7+CD45RA+ naive T cells. These receptors were taken from a human donor in good health. Some libraries in this study had Jurkat cell RNA spiked in.

Ten or more counts support this clonotype. The J gene is TRBJ2-3, the V gene TRBV20-1, with D perhaps TRBD2 (6 bases). Germline V gene lookup returns CDR1 DFQATT and CDR2 SNEGSKA (reference sequence). V was cut by 4 bases and J by 3 bases, with 14 bases left in between. The CDR3 is 14 residues long. The CDR3 protein is CSAKRAGLTDTQYF. CDR3 sequence (DNA): TGCAGTGCTAAACGAGCGGGTTTAACAGATACGCAGTATTTT.

This clonotype was seen many times. The chain carries TRBV27 and TRBJ2-3; 10 nucleotides match TRBD1. Trimming took 3 bases from V and 4 from J; bases not matched to a gene: 4. CDR3 size: 15 residues. Germline V lookup: CDR1 MNHEY, CDR2 SMNVEV (reference sequence). The CDR3: CASSFGQGGADTQYF. CDR3 nucleotides: TGTGCCAGCAGTTTCGGACAGGGGGGAGCAGATACGCAGTATTTT.

This clonotype was counted ten times or more. The DNA for the CDR3 is TGTGCCAGCAAGGCCCAGGGGAGGTACGAGCAGTACTTC. Translation: CASKAQGRYEQYF. V gene TRBV6-2 or TRBV6-3 combines with J gene TRBJ2-7; the D gene could be TRBD1 or TRBD2 (6 bases each). V gave up 7 bases and J gave up 4 bases, with 14 bases separating them. The CDR3 runs to 13 residues. Per the germline V gene, CDR1 is MNHEY and CDR2 is SVGEGT.

The V gene is TRBV9, the J gene TRBJ2-5; 8 bases line up with TRBD2. Germline V gives CDR1 SGDLS, CDR2 YYNGEE. The CDR3 has 15 residues. V shed 2 bases, J shed 2 bases, and the junction held 5 bases outside the gene matches. CDR3 in DNA: TGTGCCAGCAGCGTGGCGGGAGGCGAACAAGAGACCCAGTACTTC. It yields the protein CASSVAGGEQETQYF. The entire variable domain, with the rest obtained from reference TRBV9 and TRBJ2-5, is as follows: DSGVTQTPKHLITATGQRVTLRCSPRSGDLSVYWYQQSLDQGLQFLIQYYNGEERAKGNILERFSAQQFPDLHSELNLSSLELGDSALYFCASSVAGGEQETQYFGPGTRLLVL.

This clonotype was picked up many times. The rearrangement joins TRBV20-1 to TRBJ1-3; D remains unclear. The CDR3 extends over 16 amino acids. Trimming removed 4 bases at V and 0 bases at J, with 16 bases between. Germline V CDR1 and CDR2: DFQATT, SNEGSKA (reference sequence). CDR3 region: CSATAPPFSSGNTIYF. CDR3 bases: TGCAGTGCTACCGCCCCCCCATTTAGCTCTGGAAACACCATATATTTT.

V is TRBV9 and J is TRBJ2-3; 11 nucleotides match TRBD2. The CDR3 length is 15 residues. The germline CDR1 and CDR2 sequences are SGDLS and YYNGEE. With V trimmed by 2 bases and J by 3 bases, 2 bases remained unmatched. The CDR3 region is CASSVGLAGTDTQYF. The CDR3 DNA reads as TGTGCCAGCAGCGTCGGACTAGCGGGTACAGATACGCAGTATTTT.

The chain links TRBV5-5 to TRBJ2-7; 7 nucleotides agree with TRBD1. The CDR3 sequence is 14 residues long. J gave up 4 bases and V 3 bases, and 7 bases lay outside the gene matches. From germline, CDR1 is SGHKS and CDR2 YYEKEE (reference sequence). This chain's CDR3 is CASSWTNRGYEQYF. The DNA for the CDR3 is TGTGCCAGCAGCTGGACGAACAGGGGTTACGAGCAGTACTTC.

This clonotype showed up many times. The chain has TRBV4-3 and TRBJ2-7; 9 bases line up with TRBD2. This CDR3 contains 19 residues. With 10 bases clipped from V and 2 bases from J, the junction kept 24 bases outside the gene matches. Germline lookup yields CDR1 LGHNA and CDR2 YSLEER. Here the CDR3 reads CATQPIAGELVWAPYEQYF. CDR3 bases: TGCGCCACCCAGCCAATAGCGGGAGAGTTAGTATGGGCTCCCTACGAGCAGTACTTC.

A word on this clonotype: A much larger clonotype is one base distant, so this may be a read error. The V gene is TRBV28, the J gene TRBJ2-7, with unresolved D. Germline V lookup: CDR1 MDHEN, CDR2 SYDVKM. V was pared by 7 bases and J by 2 bases, with 9 bases between. The CDR3 is 12 amino acids. CDR3 nucleotide sequence: TGTGCCAGCACACCGTGGGCCTACGAGCAGTACTTC. Residues: CASTPWAYEQYF.

The J gene is TRBJ2-2, the V gene TRBV7-2; possibly TRBD1 for D (6 bases). The germline gives CDR1 SGHTA, CDR2 FQGNSA. The CDR3 runs 15 residues. V lost 6 bases to trimming and J lost 1 base, with 12 bases between them. CDR3 coding DNA: TGTGCCAGCAGAGGACAGCGAGAGAACACCGGGGAGCTGTTTTTT. As protein: CASRGQRENTGELFF.

This clonotype appeared many times. The chain carries TRBV4-1 and TRBJ1-3; no reliable D call. Germline lookup yields CDR1 MGHRA and CDR2 YSYEKL. The ends were cut back, 1 base at V and 0 bases at J, with 7 bases in the middle. The CDR3 totals 15 residues. CDR3 in DNA: TGCGCCAGCAGCCAAGGGTCAGCCTCTGGAAACACCATATATTTT. Translation gives CASSQGSASGNTIYF.

On this clonotype itself: A much bigger clone sits one base away, suggesting this may be a read error. The chain links TRBV5-3 to TRBJ2-3; the D gene is possibly TRBD2 (6 bases). TRBV5-3 is sorted into the ORF group, with uncertain function. The CDR3 runs 15 residues. CDR3 sequence reads: CASSPGSGGTDAQYF. DNA of the CDR3: TGTGCCAGCAGCCCCGGGAGTGGCGGCACAGATGCGCAGTATTTT.

CDR3 bases: TGTGCCTGGAGTTCTCTCTTCGATACGCAGTATTTT. As protein: CAWSSLFDTQYF. The V gene is TRBV30, the J gene TRBJ2-3; D ambiguous. Trimming removed 2 bases from V and 6 bases from J, with 9 bases in between. The CDR3 has 12 residues. Germline V CDR1 and CDR2: GTSNPN, SVGIG (reference sequence).

On this clonotype itself: This may stem from a read error, because a much larger clone lies one nucleotide away. The CDR3 DNA sequence: TGCGCCAGCAGACAACTAGCGGGGAAAGACGAGCAGTACTTC. It is translated as CASRQLAGKDEQYF. The chain employs TRBV4-1 and TRBJ2-7, with TRBD2 matching 10 bases. This CDR3 spans 14 amino acids. Germline V gene lookup returns CDR1 MGHRA and CDR2 YSYEKL. Unmatched junction bases numbered 7, after V lost 6 bases and J lost 5 bases.

This clonotype was counted at least ten times. The genes are TRBV10-3 and TRBJ2-2; 11 positions match TRBD1. This CDR3 is 15 amino acids long. Per germline, CDR1 ENHRY and CDR2 SYGVKD. Trimming cost V 8 bases and J 6 bases; bases outside gene matches: 8. The CDR3 sequence is CAIGRTGGIAGELFF. In nucleotides, the CDR3 is TGTGCCATCGGACGGACAGGGGGCATCGCCGGGGAGCTGTTTTTT.

This clonotype was seen a handful of times. The chain combines TRBV30 with TRBJ1-1, with TRBD1 as a possible D gene (5 bases). V was pared by 5 bases and J by 4 bases, with 17 bases between. CDR1 is GTSNPN and CDR2 is SVGIG in the germline V gene (reference sequence). This CDR3 region has 14 residues. In DNA, the CDR3 is TGTGCCTGGTCTCATGGGGGAATAAGCACTGAAGCTTTCTTT. Protein product: CAWSHGGISTEAFF.

The chain is built from TRBV7-9 and TRBJ2-3, with 11 positions matching TRBD2. CDR3 length: 17 amino acids. Germline V gene data show CDR1 as SEHNR and CDR2 as FQNEAQ (reference sequence). V was clipped by 5 bases and J by 0 bases; unmatched bases: 7. The DNA for the CDR3 is TGTGCCAGCAGCCCCAAGGCTAGCGGGGGGAGCACAGATACGCAGTATTTT. Protein: CASSPKASGGSTDTQYF.

The sample holds many counts of this clonotype. This rearrangement joins TRBV5-6 to TRBJ2-5; D call uncertain. The CDR3 is 13 residues long. From germline, CDR1 is SGHDT and CDR2 YYEEEE. Trimming pared 10 bases from V and 3 bases from J, leaving 16 bases between. Here the CDR3 DNA reads TGTGCCGTGGCGTCTAGTTCTGAAGAGACCCAGTACTTC. This encodes CAVASSSEETQYF.

The table lists this clonotype with many counts. The rearrangement joins TRBV4-3 to TRBJ2-7; 9 nucleotides line up with TRBD2. The CDR3 has 15 residues. J gave up 6 bases and V 0 bases, and 6 bases lay outside the gene matches. CDR1 is LGHNA, CDR2 YSLEER, per germline. This chain's CDR3 is CASSQDPGLASEQYF. The CDR3 nucleotides are TGCGCCAGCAGCCAAGATCCTGGACTAGCGAGCGAGCAGTACTTC.

This clonotype was counted ten times or more. The chain is built from TRBV4-1 and TRBJ2-7; 7 nucleotides align to TRBD1. Germline-derived CDR1 and CDR2 are MGHRA and YSYEKL. The V gene end was trimmed by 1 base and the J gene end by 2 bases; junction bases not matched to a gene: 8. The CDR3 is 16 amino acids. The CDR3 loop is CASSQAKDRAAYEQYF. The CDR3, as DNA: TGCGCCAGCAGCCAAGCTAAAGACAGGGCCGCCTACGAGCAGTACTTC.

This clonotype was seen many times. The CDR3 is CASSQDETPYGYTF. The CDR3 coding sequence is TGTGCCAGCAGCCAAGACGAGACACCGTATGGCTACACCTTC. This chain uses TRBV14 with TRBJ1-2, with D unclear. The CDR3 consists of 14 residues. The germline V gene has CDR1 SGHDN and CDR2 FVKESK. Trimming took off 0 bases at V and 5 bases at J, with 10 bases between the two ends.

This clonotype occurred many times. The chain links TRBV6-4 to TRBJ2-3; 7 bases are shared with TRBD2. The CDR3 consists of 16 residues. Germline trimming cut 3 bases from V and 0 bases from J; bases unmatched to any gene: 6. Germline V gene lookup returns CDR1 MRHNA and CDR2 SNTAGT. CDR3 loop: CASSDRAGSSTDTQYF. The CDR3 DNA follows: TGTGCCAGCAGTGATCGAGCGGGATCTAGCACAGATACGCAGTATTTT.

Worth noting for this clonotype: A read error may explain this, as a much larger clone is one base away. V and J are TRBV6-2 or TRBV6-3 and TRBJ2-3; perhaps D is TRBD1 or TRBD2 (5 bases each). This CDR3 comprises 15 residues. Per the germline V gene, CDR1 is MNHEY and CDR2 is SVGEGT. The CDR3 nucleotides are TGTGCCAGCAGTTATATCGGGGCACCAGCAGATACGCATTATTTT. Translated: CASSYIGAPADTHYF.

This clonotype was observed many times. V is TRBV6-5 and J is TRBJ1-5; D ambiguous. This CDR3 comprises 14 residues. Trimming pared 2 bases from V and 4 bases from J, leaving 9 bases between. CDR1 is MNHEY, CDR2 SVGAGI, per germline. The CDR3 nucleotides read TGTGCCAGCAGTTACCCGGCTGAGAATCAGCCCCAGCATTTT. It yields the protein CASSYPAENQPQHF.